The TCR beta chain described here comes from a study of blood T cell repertoires in COVID-19. Overall study context: The samples span acute and convalescent COVID-19 from the United States, Italy and Spain. PBMCs, B-cell-depleted T cells, or T cells were the source of the cDNA or gDNA that made up the material.

Per the study methods: By means of reference gene primer amplification, nucleated cell counts were estimated. Generated by immunoSEQ multiplex PCR, the TCRdb table keeps only in-frame clones and is missing some. That table supplies the V and J calls and clone size; D and trimming were determined from the DNA. Of approximately 71,000 clones listed, roughly 88% are singletons. Material for sequencing was peripheral blood. The TCR originated in a human donor in a cohort sampled during active COVID-19.

Written as DNA, the CDR3 is TGTGCCAGCAGGAGGACGGGGGACAGGCTCTACAATGAGCAGTTCTTC. This gives the protein CASRRTGDRLYNEQFF. The V and J genes are TRBV2 and TRBJ2-1; TRBD1 agrees at 8 bases. Germline V CDR1 and CDR2: SNHLY, FYNNEI. This CDR3 region has 16 residues. V was pared by 6 bases and J by 3 bases, with 10 bases of the junction left unmatched.